What follows is one T cell receptor beta chain and its context. No antigen is known for it. PCR primers comprised 60 Vbeta and 13 Jbeta primers. Measured with immunoSEQ multiplex PCR; TCRdb has only the in-frame clones, and not every one. The data hold about 130,000 clones, with roughly 79% observed a single time. With V trimmed by 7 bases and J by 6 bases, 5 bases remained unmatched. Per the germline V gene, CDR1 is SQVTM and CDR2 is ANQGSEA. The CDR3 contains 12 residues. This specimen comes from a study of cytomegalovirus exposure and HLA in healthy donors. Whole-study results and caveats: Confirmation in vitro established that three CMV-associated chains were specific for CMV antigens.

The material sequenced was PBMCs. The clonotype was recovered from a woman between 50 and 59 years old in good health and CMV-seronegative. The chain is built from TRBV29-1 and TRBJ2-3; 9 positions agree with TRBD1. The CDR3 sequence: CSAYRGLDTQYF. DNA for the CDR3: TGCAGCGCCTACAGGGGGCTCGATACGCAGTATTTT.